This entry describes one T cell receptor beta chain. Its matching antigen is unknown. TCRdb reprocessed the reads with MiXCR, giving one entry per CDR3 protein. The data show about 160,000 distinct CDR3 sequences, with 20% to 25% seen just once and around a quarter held by the top ten. This CDR3 region has 18 residues. The ends lost 6 bases at V and 0 bases at J; junction bases unmatched: 14. CDR1 is MDHEN and CDR2 is SYDVKM in the germline V gene. This sample was taken from a study of T cell repertoires in cytomegalovirus infection. The clonotype comes from a human donor in good health (CMV status not recorded). Some clones in this sample may be carry-over from other donors' samples. The sequenced sample was CD8+ T cells from cultured PBMCs, obtained from culture after CMV antigen stimulation. The chain carries TRBV28 and TRBJ1-3; TRBD1 matches 7 bases. CDR3 amino acids: CASSPIAGQSFSGNTIYF. In DNA form, the CDR3 reads TGTGCCAGCAGCCCCATAGCGGGACAGTCATTCTCTGGAAACACCATATATTTT.